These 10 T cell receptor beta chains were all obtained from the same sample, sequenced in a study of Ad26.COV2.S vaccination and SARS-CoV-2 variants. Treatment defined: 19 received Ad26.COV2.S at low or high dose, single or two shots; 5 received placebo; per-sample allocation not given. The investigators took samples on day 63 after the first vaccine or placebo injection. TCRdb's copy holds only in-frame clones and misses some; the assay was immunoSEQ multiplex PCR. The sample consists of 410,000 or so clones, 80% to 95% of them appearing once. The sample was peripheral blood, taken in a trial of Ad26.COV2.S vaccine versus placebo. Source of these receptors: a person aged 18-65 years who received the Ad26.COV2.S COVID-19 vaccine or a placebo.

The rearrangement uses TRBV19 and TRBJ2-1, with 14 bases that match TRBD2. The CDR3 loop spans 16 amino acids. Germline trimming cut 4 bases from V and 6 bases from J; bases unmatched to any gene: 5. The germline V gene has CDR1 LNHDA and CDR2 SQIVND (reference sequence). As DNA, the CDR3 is TGTGCCAGTAGTACGTTGGGACTAGCGGGAGTCAATGAGCAGTTCTTC. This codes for CASSTLGLAGVNEQFF. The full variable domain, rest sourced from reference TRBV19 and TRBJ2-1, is DGGITQSPKYLFRKEGQNVTLSCEQNLNHDAMYWYRQDPGQGLRLIYYSQIVNDFQKGDIAEGYSVSREKKESFPLTVTSAQKNPTAFYLCASSTLGLAGVNEQFFGPGTRLTVL.

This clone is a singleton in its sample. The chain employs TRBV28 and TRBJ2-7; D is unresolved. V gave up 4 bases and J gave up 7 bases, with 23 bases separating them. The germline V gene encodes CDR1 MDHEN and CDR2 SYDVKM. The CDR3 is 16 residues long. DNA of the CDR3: TGTGCCAGCAGTTCGCCCGTAGAGCAATCCCTCCGGGAGCAGTACTTC. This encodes CASSSPVEQSLREQYF.

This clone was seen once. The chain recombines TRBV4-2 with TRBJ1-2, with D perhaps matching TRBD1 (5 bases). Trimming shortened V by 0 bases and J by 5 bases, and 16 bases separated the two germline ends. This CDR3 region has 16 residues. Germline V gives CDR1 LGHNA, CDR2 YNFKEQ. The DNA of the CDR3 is TGTGCCAGCAGCCAAGATCCCGGGACGGTAATTTATGGCTACACCTTC. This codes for CASSQDPGTVIYGYTF.

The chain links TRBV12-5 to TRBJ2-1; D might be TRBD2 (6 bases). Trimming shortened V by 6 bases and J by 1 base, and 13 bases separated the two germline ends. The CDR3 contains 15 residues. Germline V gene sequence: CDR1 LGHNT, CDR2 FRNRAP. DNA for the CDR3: TGTGCTAGTGGAGAGGGTGGAGGGTCCTACAATGAGCAGTTCTTC. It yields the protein CASGEGGGSYNEQFF. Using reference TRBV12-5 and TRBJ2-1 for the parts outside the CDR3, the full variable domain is DARVTQTPRHKVTEMGQEVTMRCQPILGHNTVFWYRQTMMQGLELLAYFRNRAPLDDSGMPKDRFSAEMPDATLATLKIQPSEPRDSAVYFCASGEGGGSYNEQFFGPGTRLTVL.

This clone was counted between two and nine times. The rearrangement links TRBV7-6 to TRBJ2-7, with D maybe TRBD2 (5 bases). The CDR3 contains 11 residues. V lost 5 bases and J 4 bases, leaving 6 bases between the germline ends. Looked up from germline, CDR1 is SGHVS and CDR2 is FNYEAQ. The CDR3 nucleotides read TGTGCCAGCAGCACGGGGTACGAGCAGTACTTC. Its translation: CASSTGYEQYF. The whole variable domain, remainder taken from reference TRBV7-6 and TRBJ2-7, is GAGVSQSPRYKVTKRGQDVALRCDPISGHVSLYWYRQALGQGPEFLTYFNYEAQQDKSGLPNDRFSAERPEGSISTLTIQRTEQRDSAMYRCASSTGYEQYFGPGTRLTVT.

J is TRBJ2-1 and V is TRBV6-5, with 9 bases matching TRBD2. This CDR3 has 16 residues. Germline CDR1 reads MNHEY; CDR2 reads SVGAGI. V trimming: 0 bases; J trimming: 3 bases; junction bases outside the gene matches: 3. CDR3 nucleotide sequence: TGTGCCAGCAGTTACTCAGAGACTAGCGGCTACAATGAGCAGTTCTTC. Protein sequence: CASSYSETSGYNEQFF.

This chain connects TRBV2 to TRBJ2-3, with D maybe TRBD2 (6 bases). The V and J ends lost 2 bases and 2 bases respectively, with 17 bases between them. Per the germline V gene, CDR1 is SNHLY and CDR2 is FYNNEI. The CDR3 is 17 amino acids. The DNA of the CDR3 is TGTGCCAGCAGTGAAAGGAGAGCTAGCGCCACCACAGATACGCAGTATTTT. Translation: CASSERRASATTDTQYF.

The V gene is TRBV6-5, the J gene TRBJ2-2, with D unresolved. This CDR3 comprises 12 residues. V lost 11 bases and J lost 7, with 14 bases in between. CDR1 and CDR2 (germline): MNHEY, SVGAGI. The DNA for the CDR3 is TGTGCCGCGAGAGAGAACGGCGGGGAGCTGTTTTTT. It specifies CAARENGGELFF.

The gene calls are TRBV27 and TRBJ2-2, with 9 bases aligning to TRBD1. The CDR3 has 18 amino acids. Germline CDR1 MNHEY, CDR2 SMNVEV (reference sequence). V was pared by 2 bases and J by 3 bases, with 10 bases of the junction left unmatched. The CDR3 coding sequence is TGTGCCAGCAGTTTAATCACAGGGGGCGGACGCTACACCGGGGAGCTGTTTTTT. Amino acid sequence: CASSLITGGGRYTGELFF.

The DNA for the CDR3 is TGCGCCAGCAGCCAAGTATCTCTACCCACCGGGGAGCTGTTTTTT. This codes for CASSQVSLPTGELFF. The rearrangement uses TRBV4-1 and TRBJ2-2, with D unclear. Germline V CDR1 and CDR2: MGHRA, YSYEKL. V was cut by 1 base and J by 4 bases, with 10 bases left in between. There are 15 residues in the CDR3.